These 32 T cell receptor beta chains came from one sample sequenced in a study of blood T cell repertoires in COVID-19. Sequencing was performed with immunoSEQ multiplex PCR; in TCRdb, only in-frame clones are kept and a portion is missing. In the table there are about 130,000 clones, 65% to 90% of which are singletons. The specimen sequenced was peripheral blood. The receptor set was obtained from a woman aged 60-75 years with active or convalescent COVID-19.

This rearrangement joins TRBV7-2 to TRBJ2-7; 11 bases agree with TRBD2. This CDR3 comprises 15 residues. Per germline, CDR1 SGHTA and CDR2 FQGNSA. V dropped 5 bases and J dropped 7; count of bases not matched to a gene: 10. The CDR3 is CASSEGLAGGGEQYF. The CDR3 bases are TGTGCCAGCAGCGAGGGGCTAGCGGGAGGAGGTGAGCAGTACTTC.

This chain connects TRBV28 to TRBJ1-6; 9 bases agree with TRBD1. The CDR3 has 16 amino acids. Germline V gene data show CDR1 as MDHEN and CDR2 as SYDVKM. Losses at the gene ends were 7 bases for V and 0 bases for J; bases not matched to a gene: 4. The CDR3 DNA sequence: TGTGCCAGCACCGAACAGGGGGCCTCCTATAATTCACCCCTCCACTTT. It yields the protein CASTEQGASYNSPLHF.

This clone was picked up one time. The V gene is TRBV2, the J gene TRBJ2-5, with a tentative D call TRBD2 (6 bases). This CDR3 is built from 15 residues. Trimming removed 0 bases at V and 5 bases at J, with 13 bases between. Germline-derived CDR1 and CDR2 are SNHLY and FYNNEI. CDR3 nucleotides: TGTGCCAGCAGTGAAGCGCTAGGAGGGAGGGAGACCCAGTACTTC. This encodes CASSEALGGRETQYF.

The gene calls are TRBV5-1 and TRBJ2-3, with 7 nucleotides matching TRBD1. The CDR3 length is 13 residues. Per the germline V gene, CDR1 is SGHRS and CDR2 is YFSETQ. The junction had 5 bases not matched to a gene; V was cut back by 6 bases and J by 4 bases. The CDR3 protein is CASTNGQADTQYF. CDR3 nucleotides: TGCGCCAGCACCAACGGACAGGCAGATACGCAGTATTTT.

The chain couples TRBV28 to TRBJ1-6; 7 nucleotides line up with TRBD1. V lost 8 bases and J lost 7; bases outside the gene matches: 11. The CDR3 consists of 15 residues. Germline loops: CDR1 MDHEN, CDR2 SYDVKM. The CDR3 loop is CASVGSQGDNSPLHF. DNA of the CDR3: TGTGCCAGCGTGGGCTCGCAGGGGGACAATTCACCCCTCCACTTT. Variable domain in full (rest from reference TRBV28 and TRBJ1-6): DVKVTQSSRYLVKRTGEKVFLECVQDMDHENMFWYRQDPGLGLRLIYFSYDVKMKEKGDIPEGYSVSREKKERFSLILESASTNQTSMYLCASVGSQGDNSPLHFGNGTRLTVT.

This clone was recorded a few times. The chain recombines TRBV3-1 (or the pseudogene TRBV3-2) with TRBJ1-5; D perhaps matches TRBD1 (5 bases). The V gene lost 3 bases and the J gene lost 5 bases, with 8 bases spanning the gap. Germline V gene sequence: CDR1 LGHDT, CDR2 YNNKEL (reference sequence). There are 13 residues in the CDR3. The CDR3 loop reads CASSHQGDQPQHF. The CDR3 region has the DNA TGTGCCAGCAGCCATCAGGGCGATCAGCCCCAGCATTTT.

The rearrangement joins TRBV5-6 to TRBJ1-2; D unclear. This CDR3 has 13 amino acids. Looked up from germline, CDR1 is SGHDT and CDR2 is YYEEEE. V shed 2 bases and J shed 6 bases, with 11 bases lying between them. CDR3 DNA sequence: TGTGCCAGCAGCTTCCCCGCGGTCCATGGCTACACCTTC. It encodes CASSFPAVHGYTF.

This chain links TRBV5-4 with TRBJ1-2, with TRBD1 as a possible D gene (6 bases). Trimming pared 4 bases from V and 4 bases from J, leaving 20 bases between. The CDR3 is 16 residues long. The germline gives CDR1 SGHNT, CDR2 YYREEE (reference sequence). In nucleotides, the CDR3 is TGTGCCAGCAGCACACAGGGACAACGGGGGGGCTATGGCTACACCTTC. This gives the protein CASSTQGQRGGYGYTF. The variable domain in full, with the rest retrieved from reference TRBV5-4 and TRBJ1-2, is ETGVTQSPTHLIKTRGQQVTLRCSSQSGHNTVSWYQQALGQGPQFIFQYYREEENGRGNFPPRFSGLQFPNYSSELNVNALELDDSALYLCASSTQGQRGGYGYTFGSGTRLTVV.

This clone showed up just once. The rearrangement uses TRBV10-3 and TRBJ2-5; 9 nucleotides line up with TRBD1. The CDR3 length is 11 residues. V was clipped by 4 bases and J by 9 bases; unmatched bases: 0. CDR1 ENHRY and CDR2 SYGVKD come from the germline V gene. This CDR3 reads CAISGTGAQYF. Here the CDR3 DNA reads TGTGCCATCAGTGGGACAGGGGCCCAGTACTTC.

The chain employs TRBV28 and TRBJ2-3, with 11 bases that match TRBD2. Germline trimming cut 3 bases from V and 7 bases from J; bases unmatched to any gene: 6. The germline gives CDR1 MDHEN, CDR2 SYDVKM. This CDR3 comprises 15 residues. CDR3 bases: TGTGCCAGCAGTTTGTTAGCGGGGGGGCCGAATACGCAGTATTTT. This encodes CASSLLAGGPNTQYF.

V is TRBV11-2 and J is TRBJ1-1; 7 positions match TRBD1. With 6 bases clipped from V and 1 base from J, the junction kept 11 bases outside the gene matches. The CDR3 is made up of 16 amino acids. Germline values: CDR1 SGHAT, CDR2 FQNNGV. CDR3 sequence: CASRIQGWSTNTEAFF. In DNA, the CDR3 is TGTGCCAGCAGAATACAGGGGTGGAGTACGAACACTGAAGCTTTCTTT.

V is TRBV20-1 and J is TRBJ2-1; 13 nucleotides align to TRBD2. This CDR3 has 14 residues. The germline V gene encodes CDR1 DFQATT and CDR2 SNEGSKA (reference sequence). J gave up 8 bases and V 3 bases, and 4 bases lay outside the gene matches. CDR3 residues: CSASTSGRADEQFF. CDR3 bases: TGCAGTGCTAGTACTAGCGGGAGGGCTGATGAGCAGTTCTTC.

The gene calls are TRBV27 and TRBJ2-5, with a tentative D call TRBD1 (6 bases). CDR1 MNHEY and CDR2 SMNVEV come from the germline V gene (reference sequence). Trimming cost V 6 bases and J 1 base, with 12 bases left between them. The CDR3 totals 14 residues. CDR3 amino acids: CASSRLGGQETQYF. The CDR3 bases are TGTGCCAGCAGCCGGCTAGGGGGCCAAGAGACCCAGTACTTC.

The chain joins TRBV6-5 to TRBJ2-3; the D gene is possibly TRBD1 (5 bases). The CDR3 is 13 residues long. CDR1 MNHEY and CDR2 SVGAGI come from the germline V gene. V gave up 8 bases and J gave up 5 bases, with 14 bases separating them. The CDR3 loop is CASQMLGVDTQYF. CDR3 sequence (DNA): TGTGCCAGCCAAATGCTAGGGGTAGATACGCAGTATTTT.

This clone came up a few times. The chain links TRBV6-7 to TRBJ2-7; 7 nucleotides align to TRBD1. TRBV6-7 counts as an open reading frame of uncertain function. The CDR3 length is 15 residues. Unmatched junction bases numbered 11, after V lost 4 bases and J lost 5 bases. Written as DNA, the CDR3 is TGTGCCAGCAGTTCCCCCGGGACAGCCATTGACGAGCAGTACGTC. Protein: CASSSPGTAIDEQYV.

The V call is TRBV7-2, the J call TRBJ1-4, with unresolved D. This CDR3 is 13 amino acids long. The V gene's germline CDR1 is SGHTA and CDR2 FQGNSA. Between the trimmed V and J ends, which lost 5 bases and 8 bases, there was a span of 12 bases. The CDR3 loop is CASSQTYVEKLFF. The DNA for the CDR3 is TGTGCCAGCAGCCAAACTTACGTCGAAAAACTGTTTTTT. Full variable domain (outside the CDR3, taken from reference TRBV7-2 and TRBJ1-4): GAGVSQSPSNKVTEKGKDVELRCDPISGHTALYWYRQSLGQGLEFLIYFQGNSAPDKSGLPSDRFSAERTGGSVSTLTIQRTQQEDSAVYLCASSQTYVEKLFFGSGTQLSVL.

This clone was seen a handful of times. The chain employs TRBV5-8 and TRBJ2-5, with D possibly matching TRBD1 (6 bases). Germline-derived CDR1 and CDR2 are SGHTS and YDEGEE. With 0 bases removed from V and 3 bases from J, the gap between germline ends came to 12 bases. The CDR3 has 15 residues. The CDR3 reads CASSLGAQGKETQYF. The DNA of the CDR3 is TGTGCCAGCAGCTTGGGGGCACAGGGCAAAGAGACCCAGTACTTC.

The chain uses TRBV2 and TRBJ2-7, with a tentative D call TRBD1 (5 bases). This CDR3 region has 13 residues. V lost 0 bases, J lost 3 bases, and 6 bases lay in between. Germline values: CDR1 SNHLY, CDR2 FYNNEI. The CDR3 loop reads CASSEARVYEQYV. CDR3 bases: TGTGCCAGCAGTGAAGCCAGGGTCTACGAGCAGTACGTC.

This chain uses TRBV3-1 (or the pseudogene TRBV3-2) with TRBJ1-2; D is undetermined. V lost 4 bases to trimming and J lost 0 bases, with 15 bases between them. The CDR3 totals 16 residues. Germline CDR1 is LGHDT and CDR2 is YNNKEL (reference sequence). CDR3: CASSPRSGSANYGYTF. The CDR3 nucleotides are TGTGCCAGCAGCCCGCGGTCGGGGTCGGCTAACTATGGCTACACCTTC.

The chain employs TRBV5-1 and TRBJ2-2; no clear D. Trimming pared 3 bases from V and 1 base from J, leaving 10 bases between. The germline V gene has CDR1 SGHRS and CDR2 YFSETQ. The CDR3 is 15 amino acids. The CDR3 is CASSSSRQNTGELFF. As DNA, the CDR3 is TGCGCCAGCAGCTCTTCGCGACAGAACACCGGGGAGCTGTTTTTT.

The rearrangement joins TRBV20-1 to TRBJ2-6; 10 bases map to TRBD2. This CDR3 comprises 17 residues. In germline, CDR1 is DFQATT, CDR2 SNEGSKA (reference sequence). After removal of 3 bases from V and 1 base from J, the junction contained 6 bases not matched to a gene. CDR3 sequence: CSASSLAGVSGANVLTF. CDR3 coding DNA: TGCAGTGCTAGTAGTCTAGCGGGAGTTTCTGGGGCCAACGTCCTGACTTTC.

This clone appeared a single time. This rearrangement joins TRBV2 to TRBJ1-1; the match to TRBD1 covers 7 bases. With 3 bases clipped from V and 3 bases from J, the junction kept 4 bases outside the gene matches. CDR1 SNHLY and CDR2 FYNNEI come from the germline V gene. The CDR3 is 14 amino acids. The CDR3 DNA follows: TGTGCCAGCAGTGACAGGGGGTGGGACACTGAAGCTTTCTTT. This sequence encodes CASSDRGWDTEAFF.

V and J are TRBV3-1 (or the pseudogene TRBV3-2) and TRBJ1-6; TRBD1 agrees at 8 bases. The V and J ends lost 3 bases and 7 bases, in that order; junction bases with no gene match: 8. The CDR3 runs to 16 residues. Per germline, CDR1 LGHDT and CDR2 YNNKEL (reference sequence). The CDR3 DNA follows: TGTGCCAGCAGCCACCTCTTAACAGGGGGGAATTCACCCCTCCACTTT. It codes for CASSHLLTGGNSPLHF.

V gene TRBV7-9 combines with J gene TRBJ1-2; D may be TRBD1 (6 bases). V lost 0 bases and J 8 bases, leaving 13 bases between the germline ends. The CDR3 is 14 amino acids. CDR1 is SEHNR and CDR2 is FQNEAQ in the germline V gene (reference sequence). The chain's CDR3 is CASSLAGGARGYTF. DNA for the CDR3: TGTGCCAGCAGCTTAGCAGGGGGGGCGCGAGGCTACACCTTC.

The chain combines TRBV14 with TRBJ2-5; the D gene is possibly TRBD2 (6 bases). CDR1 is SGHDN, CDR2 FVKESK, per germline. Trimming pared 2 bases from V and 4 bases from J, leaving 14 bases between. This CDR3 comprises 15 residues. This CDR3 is CASSQNLGGTETQYF. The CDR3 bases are TGTGCCAGCAGCCAAAATCTTGGGGGGACAGAGACCCAGTACTTC.

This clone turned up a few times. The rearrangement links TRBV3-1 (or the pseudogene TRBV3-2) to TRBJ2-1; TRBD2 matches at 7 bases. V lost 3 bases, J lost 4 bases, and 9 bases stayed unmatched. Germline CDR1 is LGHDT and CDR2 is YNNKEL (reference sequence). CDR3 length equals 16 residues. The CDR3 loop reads CASSQNRDYIYNEQFF. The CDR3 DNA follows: TGTGCCAGCAGCCAGAACCGGGACTACATTTACAATGAGCAGTTCTTC.

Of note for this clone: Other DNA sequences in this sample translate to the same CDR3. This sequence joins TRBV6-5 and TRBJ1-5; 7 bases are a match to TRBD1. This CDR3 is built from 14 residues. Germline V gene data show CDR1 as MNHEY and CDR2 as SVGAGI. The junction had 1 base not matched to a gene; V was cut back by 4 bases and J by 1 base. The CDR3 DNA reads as TGTGCCAGCAGTTCCAGGGGGAGCAATCAGCCCCAGCATTTT. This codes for CASSSRGSNQPQHF.

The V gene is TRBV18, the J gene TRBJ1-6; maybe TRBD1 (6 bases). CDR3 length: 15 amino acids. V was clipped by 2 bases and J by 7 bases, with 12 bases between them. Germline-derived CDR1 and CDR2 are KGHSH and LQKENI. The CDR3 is CASSPSQGINSPLHF. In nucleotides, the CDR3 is TGTGCCAGCTCACCATCCCAGGGGATAAATTCACCCCTCCACTTT.

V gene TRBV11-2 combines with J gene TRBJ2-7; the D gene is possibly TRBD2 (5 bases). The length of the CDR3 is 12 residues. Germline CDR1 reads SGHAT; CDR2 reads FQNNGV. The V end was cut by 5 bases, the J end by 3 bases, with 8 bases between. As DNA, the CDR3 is TGTGCCAGCAGCGCCCGGGGCTACGAGCAGTACGTC. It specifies CASSARGYEQYV.

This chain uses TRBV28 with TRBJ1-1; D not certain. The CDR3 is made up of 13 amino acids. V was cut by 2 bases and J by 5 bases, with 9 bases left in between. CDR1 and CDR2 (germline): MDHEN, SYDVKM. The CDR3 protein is CASSLGQTTEAFF. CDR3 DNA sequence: TGTGCCAGCAGTTTAGGGCAGACAACTGAAGCTTTCTTT.

The CDR3 DNA follows: TGTGCCAGCAGCCGTTACGACAGGGGTTATTCACCCCTCCACTTT. It yields the protein CASSRYDRGYSPLHF. The chain combines TRBV16 with TRBJ1-6; TRBD1 matches at 8 bases. V lost 4 bases, J lost 8 bases, and 7 bases stayed unmatched. The CDR3 runs 15 residues. Germline CDR1 KGHSY, CDR2 FQNENV. Looking up the rest from reference TRBV16 and TRBJ1-6 gives the full variable domain: GEEVAQTPKHLVRGEGQKAKLYCAPIKGHSYVFWYQQVLKNEFKFLISFQNENVFDETGMPKERFSAKCLPNSPCSLEIQATKLEDSAVYFCASSRYDRGYSPLHFGNGTRLTVT.

The CDR3 spells CASSFQGRNSPLHF. The DNA for the CDR3 is TGTGCCAGCAGCTTTCAGGGTAGGAATTCACCCCTCCACTTT. V usage is TRBV13 and J usage is TRBJ1-6, with D perhaps TRBD1 (5 bases). CDR1 is PRHDT and CDR2 is FYEKMQ in the germline V gene (reference sequence). The V end lost 3 bases, the J end lost 7 bases, and 10 bases lay between the germline ends. This CDR3 spans 14 amino acids.